The clone carrying this T cell receptor (beta chain) was detected ten times or more. This CDR3 contains 15 residues. V lost 0 bases to trimming and J lost 2 bases, with 10 bases between them. Germline values: CDR1 MGHRA, CDR2 YSYEKL. TCRdb re-called the RACE reads with MiXCR, one entry per CDR3 protein. The sample records 370,000 or so distinct CDR3 sequences, 4% to 5.5% being singletons. The record originates from a study of human T cells and chemical hapten exposure. Study summary: Sensitization used 2% DPC on approximately 2 cm by approximately 2 cm upper inner arm skin. The patients, most of them female, presented with alopecia areata, totalis or universalis.

Time point in this sample: patch test 1, 2 weeks after DPC sensitization. Treatment meaning: therapeutic diphenylcyclopropenone sensitization with weekly scalp DPC. This rearrangement joins TRBV4-1 to TRBJ1-1; no clear D gene. Sequencing was performed on whole blood, taken in connection with sensitization to the hapten diphenylcyclopropenone (DPC). The TCR sequence derives from a woman aged 50 to 60 with alopecia areata. Some clones in this sample may be carry-over from other donors' samples. This CDR3 reads CASSQDQAPNTEAFF. CDR3 nucleotides: TGCGCCAGCAGCCAAGATCAAGCACCCAACACTGAAGCTTTCTTT.